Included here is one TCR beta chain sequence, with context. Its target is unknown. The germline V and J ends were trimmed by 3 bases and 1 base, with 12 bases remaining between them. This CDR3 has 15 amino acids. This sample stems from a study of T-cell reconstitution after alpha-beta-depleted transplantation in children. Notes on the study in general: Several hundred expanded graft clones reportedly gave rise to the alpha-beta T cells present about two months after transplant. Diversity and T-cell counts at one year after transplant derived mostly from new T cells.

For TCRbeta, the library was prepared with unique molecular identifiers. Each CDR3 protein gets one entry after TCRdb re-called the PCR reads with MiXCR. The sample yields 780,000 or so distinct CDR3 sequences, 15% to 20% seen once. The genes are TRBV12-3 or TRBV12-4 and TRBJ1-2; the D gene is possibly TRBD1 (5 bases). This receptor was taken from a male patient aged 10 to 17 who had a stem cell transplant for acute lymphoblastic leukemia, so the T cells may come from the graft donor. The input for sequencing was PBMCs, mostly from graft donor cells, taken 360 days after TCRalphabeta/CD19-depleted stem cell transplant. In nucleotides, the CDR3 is TGTGCCAGCAGTTTCGGGCAGGGCCGTAACTATGGCTACACCTTC. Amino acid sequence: CASSFGQGRNYGYTF.